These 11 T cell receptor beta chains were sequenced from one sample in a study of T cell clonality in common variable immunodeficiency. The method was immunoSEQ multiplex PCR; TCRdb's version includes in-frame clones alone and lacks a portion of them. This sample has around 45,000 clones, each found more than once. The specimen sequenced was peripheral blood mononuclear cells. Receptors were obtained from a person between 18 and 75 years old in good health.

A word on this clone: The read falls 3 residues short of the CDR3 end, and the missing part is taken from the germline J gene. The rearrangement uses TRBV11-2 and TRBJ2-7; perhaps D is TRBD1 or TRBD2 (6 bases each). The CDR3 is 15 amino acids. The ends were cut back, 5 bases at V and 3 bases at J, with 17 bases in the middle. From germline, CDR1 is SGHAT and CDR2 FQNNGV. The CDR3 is CASSALQGGSYEQYF. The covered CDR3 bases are TGTGCCAGCAGCGCCTTACAGGGAGGTAGCTACGAG.

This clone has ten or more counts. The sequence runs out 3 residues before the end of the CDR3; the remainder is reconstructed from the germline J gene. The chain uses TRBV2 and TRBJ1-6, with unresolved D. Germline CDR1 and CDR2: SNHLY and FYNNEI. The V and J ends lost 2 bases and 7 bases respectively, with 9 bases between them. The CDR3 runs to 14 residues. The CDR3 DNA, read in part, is TGTGCCAGCAGTGAAAGGGTCCTAAATTCACCC. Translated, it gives CASSERVLNSP. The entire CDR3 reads CASSERVLNSPLHF.

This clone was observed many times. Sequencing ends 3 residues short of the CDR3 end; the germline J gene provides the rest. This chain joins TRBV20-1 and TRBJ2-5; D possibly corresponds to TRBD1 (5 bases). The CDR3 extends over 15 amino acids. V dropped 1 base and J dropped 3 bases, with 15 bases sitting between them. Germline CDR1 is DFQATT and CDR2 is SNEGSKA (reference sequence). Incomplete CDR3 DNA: TGCAGTGCTAGAGGGCCCCCCGGCAGGGAAGAGACC. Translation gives CSARGPPGREET. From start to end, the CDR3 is CSARGPPGREETQYF.

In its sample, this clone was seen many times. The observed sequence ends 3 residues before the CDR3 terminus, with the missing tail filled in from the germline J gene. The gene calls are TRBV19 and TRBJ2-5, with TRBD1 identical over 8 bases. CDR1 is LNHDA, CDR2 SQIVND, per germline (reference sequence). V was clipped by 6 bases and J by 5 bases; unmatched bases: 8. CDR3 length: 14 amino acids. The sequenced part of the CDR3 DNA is TGTGCCAGTAGGGTCACAGGGGGAGTGGAGACC. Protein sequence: CASRVTGGVET. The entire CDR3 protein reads CASRVTGGVETQYF.

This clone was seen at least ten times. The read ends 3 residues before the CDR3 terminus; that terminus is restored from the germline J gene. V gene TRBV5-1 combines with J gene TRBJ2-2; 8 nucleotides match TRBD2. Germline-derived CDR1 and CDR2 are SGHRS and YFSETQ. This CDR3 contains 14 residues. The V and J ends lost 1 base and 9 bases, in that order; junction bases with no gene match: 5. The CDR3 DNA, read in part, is TGCGCCAGCAGCTTGTTAACTAGCGGTCGGGAG. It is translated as CASSLLTSGRE. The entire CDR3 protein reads CASSLLTSGRELFF.

CDR3: CASSTGRGYYGYTF. The part of the CDR3 DNA that was read is TGCGCCAGCTCTACAGGCAGGGGGTACTATGGC. The V gene is TRBV10-2, the J gene TRBJ1-2; 7 nucleotides line up with TRBD1. The read is 3 residues too short to cover the CDR3 end, so that end is filled in from the germline J gene. Germline V gives CDR1 WSHSY, CDR2 SAAADI. The CDR3 totals 14 residues. V lost 8 bases to trimming and J lost 3 bases; unmatched junction nucleotides: 9.

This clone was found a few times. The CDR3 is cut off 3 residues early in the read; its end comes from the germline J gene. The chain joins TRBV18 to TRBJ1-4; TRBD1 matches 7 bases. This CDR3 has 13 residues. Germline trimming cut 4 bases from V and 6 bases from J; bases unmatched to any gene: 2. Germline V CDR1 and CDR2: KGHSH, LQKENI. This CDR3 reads CASSLGQDEKLFF. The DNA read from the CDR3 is TGTGCCAGCTCACTAGGACAGGATGAAAAA.

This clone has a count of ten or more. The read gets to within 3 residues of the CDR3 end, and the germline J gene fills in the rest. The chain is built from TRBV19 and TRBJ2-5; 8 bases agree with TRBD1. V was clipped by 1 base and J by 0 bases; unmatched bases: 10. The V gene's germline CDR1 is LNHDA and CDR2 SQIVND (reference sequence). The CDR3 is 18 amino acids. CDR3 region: CASSIGRGDRRYQETQYF. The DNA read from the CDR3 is TGTGCCAGTAGTATAGGAAGGGGGGACAGGCGGTACCAAGAGACC.

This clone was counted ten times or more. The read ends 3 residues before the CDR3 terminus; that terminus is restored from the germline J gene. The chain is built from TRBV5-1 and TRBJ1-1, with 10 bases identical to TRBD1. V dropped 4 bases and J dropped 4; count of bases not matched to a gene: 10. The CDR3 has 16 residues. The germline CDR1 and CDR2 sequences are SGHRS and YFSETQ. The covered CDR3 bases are TGCGCCAGCAGCACGACTCCCGGGACAGGGGTCACTGAA. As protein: CASSTTPGTGVTE. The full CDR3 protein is CASSTTPGTGVTEAFF.

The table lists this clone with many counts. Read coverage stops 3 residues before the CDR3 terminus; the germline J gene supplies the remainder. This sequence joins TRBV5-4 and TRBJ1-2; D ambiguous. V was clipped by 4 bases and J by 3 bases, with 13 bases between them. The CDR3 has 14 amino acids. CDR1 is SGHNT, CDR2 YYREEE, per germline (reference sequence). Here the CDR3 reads CASSLQQQYYGYTF. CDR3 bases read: TGTGCCAGCAGCCTCCAACAGCAATACTATGGC. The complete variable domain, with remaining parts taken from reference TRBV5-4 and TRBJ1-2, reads ETGVTQSPTHLIKTRGQQVTLRCSSQSGHNTVSWYQQALGQGPQFIFQYYREEENGRGNFPPRFSGLQFPNYSSELNVNALELDDSALYLCASSLQQQYYGYTFGSGTRLTVV.

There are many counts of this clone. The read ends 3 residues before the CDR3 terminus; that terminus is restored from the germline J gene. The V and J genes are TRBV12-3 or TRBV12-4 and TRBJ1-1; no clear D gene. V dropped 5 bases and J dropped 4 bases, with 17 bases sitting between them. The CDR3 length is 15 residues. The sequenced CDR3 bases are TGTGCCAGCAGTGAATTACAAATAGGCGGCACTGAA. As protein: CASSELQIGGTE. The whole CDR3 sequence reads CASSELQIGGTEAFF.